These 31 T cell receptor beta chains were sequenced from one sample in a study of CD8+CD57+ T cells in acquired aplastic anemia. The authors sequenced patients whose flow cytometry had shown CD8+CD57+ cell expansion. TCR beta VDJ and CDR3 profiles were obtained from a genomic DNA template. TCRdb recomputed calls from the reads with MiXCR, one row per CDR3 protein. The sample lists around 430,000 distinct CDR3 sequences, more than 25% occurring once. Sequenced: sorted CD4+, CD8+, or CD8+CD57+ T cells (not recorded which) from PBMCs. Receptors were obtained from a human donor with aplastic anemia.

This chain joins TRBV12-5 and TRBJ2-7; D not resolved. Germline lookup yields CDR1 LGHNT and CDR2 FRNRAP. The CDR3 is 11 amino acids. The germline V and J ends were trimmed by 1 base and 3 bases, with 1 base remaining between them. The DNA for the CDR3 is TGTGCTAGTGGTTTGGACTACGAGCAGTACTTC. As protein: CASGLDYEQYF.

This clonotype was detected ten times or more. The chain links TRBV10-2 to TRBJ2-5; D is tentatively TRBD1 or TRBD2 (5 bases each). V was clipped by 6 bases and J by 7 bases, with 18 bases between them. The CDR3 totals 14 residues. CDR1 and CDR2 from the germline V gene are WSHSY and SAAADI. Here the CDR3 reads CASRAGARRLTQYF. In DNA, the CDR3 is TGCGCCAGCAGGGCCGGGGCACGCCGGCTGACCCAGTACTTC.

Comment on this clonotype: An end of the junction does not agree with germline; a read error may underlie this. This chain joins TRBV4-2 and TRBJ1-1; TRBD1 might be the D (5 bases). Germline CDR1 LGHNA, CDR2 YNFKEQ. The CDR3 consists of 13 residues. CDR3 nucleotides: TGTGCCAGCAGCCAAGATCTGCAGGGCGAAGTTTTCTTT. It encodes CASSQDLQGEVFF.

J is TRBJ1-2 and V is TRBV9; D is possibly TRBD1 (5 bases). Looked up from germline, CDR1 is SGDLS and CDR2 is YYNGEE. V gave up 4 bases and J gave up 1 base, with 26 bases separating them. The CDR3 is 19 amino acids. The chain's CDR3 is CASSTLGRTGWGGNYGYTF. The CDR3 nucleotides are TGTGCCAGCAGCACCCTGGGCCGGACCGGCTGGGGGGGTAACTATGGCTACACCTTC.

This clonotype was seen many times. This chain uses TRBV7-3 with TRBJ1-1; D is undetermined. Germline assignment: CDR1 SGHTA and CDR2 FQGTGA. V lost 5 bases and J lost 2, with 9 bases in between. The CDR3 has 13 residues. CDR3 amino acids: CASSRHSNTEAFF. In DNA, the CDR3 is TGTGCCAGCAGCAGACACTCCAACACTGAAGCTTTCTTT.

This clonotype was observed a handful of times. The genes are TRBV6-1 and TRBJ2-2; tentatively, D is TRBD1 (6 bases). The CDR3 contains 14 residues. Trimming stripped 6 bases from V and 5 bases from J, with 13 bases between. Germline CDR1 reads MNHNS; CDR2 reads SASEGT. In DNA, the CDR3 is TGTGCCAGCAGGGACACAGGGAGTACCGGGGAGCTGTTTTTT. Translated: CASRDTGSTGELFF.

This clonotype has ten or more counts. The chain employs TRBV4-1 and TRBJ1-2, with D unclear. Trimming took 1 base from V and 5 from J, leaving 14 bases between them. This CDR3 spans 15 amino acids. Looked up from germline, CDR1 is MGHRA and CDR2 is YSYEKL. The CDR3: CASSQVPTAGYGYTF. DNA of the CDR3: TGCGCCAGCAGCCAAGTACCGACCGCTGGGTATGGCTACACCTTC.

This clonotype occurred a few times. This may come from a read error, since a much larger clone is one base off. The chain couples TRBV29-1 to TRBJ1-1; D might be TRBD1 (6 bases). The V and J ends lost 3 bases and 4 bases respectively, with 12 bases between them. The CDR3 has 13 residues. Germline CDR1 and CDR2: SQVTM and ANQGSEA. The CDR3 loop reads CSVDLGGGTEAFF. CDR3 sequence (DNA): TGCAGCGTTGACCTGGGAGGGGGCACTGAAGCTTTCTTT.

The sample holds many counts of this clonotype. The V call is TRBV7-2, the J call TRBJ1-2; D is uncertain. This CDR3 contains 14 residues. V lost 3 bases to trimming and J lost 5 bases, with 13 bases between them. The germline gives CDR1 SGHTA, CDR2 FQGNSA. CDR3 sequence reads: CASSFPPEKYGYTF. CDR3 sequence (DNA): TGTGCCAGCAGCTTTCCGCCTGAGAAATATGGCTACACCTTC.

This clonotype was seen many times. V gene TRBV7-9 combines with J gene TRBJ1-1; D gene ambiguous. Trimming stripped 5 bases from V and 6 bases from J, with 7 bases between. Germline CDR1 and CDR2: SEHNR and FQNEAQ (reference sequence). The CDR3 consists of 11 residues. The chain's CDR3 is CASSPLSEAFF. The CDR3 DNA is TGTGCCAGCAGCCCCCTATCTGAAGCTTTCTTT.

In its sample, this clonotype was seen once. This rearrangement joins TRBV6-5 to TRBJ1-5; D unclear. The V and J ends lost 0 bases and 4 bases respectively, with 16 bases between them. Germline V gene data show CDR1 as MNHEY and CDR2 as SVGAGI. The CDR3 loop spans 17 amino acids. The chain's CDR3 is CASSYSRTGTLNQPQHF. Here the CDR3 DNA reads TGTGCCAGCAGTTACTCGAGGACGGGAACCTTGAATCAGCCCCAGCATTTT.

This clonotype was seen more than once but under ten times. CDR3 sequence reads: CASVGQGRDGYTF. The CDR3 coding sequence is TGTGCCAGCGTAGGACAGGGGAGGGATGGCTACACCTTC. This sequence joins TRBV27 and TRBJ1-2, with TRBD1 identical over 9 bases. The CDR3 extends over 13 amino acids. Germline-derived CDR1 and CDR2 are MNHEY and SMNVEV (reference sequence). V gave up 8 bases and J gave up 6 bases; unmatched junction bases: 7.

This chain links TRBV11-1 with TRBJ1-4; no reliable D call. Germline V gives CDR1 SGHAT, CDR2 FQDESV (reference sequence). The germline V and J ends were trimmed by 5 bases and 6 bases, with 16 bases remaining between them. The CDR3 loop spans 15 amino acids. This CDR3 is CASSPTGFLDEKLFF. The CDR3 region has the DNA TGTGCCAGCAGCCCCACGGGATTTTTAGATGAAAAACTGTTTTTT. Combining the CDR3 with reference TRBV11-1 and TRBJ1-4 gives the whole variable domain EAEVAQSPRYKITEKSQAVAFWCDPISGHATLYWYRQILGQGPELLVQFQDESVVDDSQLPKDRFSAERLKGVDSTLKIQPAELGDSAMYLCASSPTGFLDEKLFFGSGTQLSVL.

This clonotype was seen repeatedly, ten times or more. The chain employs TRBV29-1 and TRBJ1-4; D unresolved. Germline V CDR1 and CDR2: SQVTM, ANQGSEA. V was trimmed by 7 bases and J by 5 bases, leaving 17 bases between them. CDR3 length equals 14 residues. CDR3 in amino acids: CSARGGSLNEKLFF. CDR3 in DNA: TGCAGCGCCCGGGGTGGCAGTCTAAATGAAAAACTGTTTTTT.

Concerning this clonotype: One end of the junction fails to match germline, which may point to a read error. This rearrangement joins TRBV9 to TRBJ2-7; D is ambiguous. From germline, CDR1 is SGDLS and CDR2 YYNGEE. This CDR3 region has 14 residues. CDR3 DNA: TGTGCCAGCAGCGTGGACGGGCTCTCCTACGAGCAGCACTTC. Translation gives CASSVDGLSYEQHF.

V gene TRBV10-3 combines with J gene TRBJ1-3; maybe TRBD1 (5 bases). This CDR3 spans 17 amino acids. Trimming stripped 3 bases from V and 0 bases from J, with 15 bases between. The V gene's germline CDR1 is ENHRY and CDR2 SYGVKD. The DNA for the CDR3 is TGTGCCATCAGTGACCACGGATGGGACTTCTCTGGAAACACCATATATTTT. Amino acids: CAISDHGWDFSGNTIYF.

The chain links TRBV24-1 to TRBJ2-5, with 8 bases lining up with TRBD2. Unmatched junction bases numbered 5, after V lost 3 bases and J lost 9 bases. The CDR3 extends over 13 amino acids. Germline CDR1 KGHDR, CDR2 SFDVKD. The CDR3: CATSDKLAAAQYF. CDR3 DNA: TGTGCCACCAGTGATAAACTAGCGGCCGCCCAGTACTTC.

A note on this clonotype: Germline is not matched at one junction end, which may reflect a read error. V is TRBV10-3 and J is TRBJ2-7; TRBD1 agrees at 9 bases. Germline V gene lookup returns CDR1 ENHRY and CDR2 SYGVKD. CDR3 length: 12 amino acids. In nucleotides, the CDR3 is TGTGCCATCACTGAGGACAGGGGAGGGCAGTACTTC. This translates into CAITEDRGGQYF.

This chain connects TRBV24-1 to TRBJ2-3; no definite D call. The V gene lost 12 bases and the J gene lost 3 bases, with 18 bases spanning the gap. This CDR3 contains 14 residues. The germline V gene has CDR1 KGHDR and CDR2 SFDVKD. CDR3 region: CAWRGATWTDTQYF. The CDR3 DNA reads TGTGCCTGGAGAGGTGCGACTTGGACAGATACGCAGTATTTT.

V gene TRBV27 combines with J gene TRBJ2-7, with D possibly being TRBD1 (5 bases). CDR1 and CDR2 (germline): MNHEY, SMNVEV (reference sequence). CDR3 length equals 14 residues. Trimming shortened V by 2 bases and J by 2 bases, and 10 bases separated the two germline ends. CDR3 in amino acids: CASSLIQGPYEQYF. In nucleotides, the CDR3 is TGTGCCAGCAGTTTAATCCAGGGTCCCTACGAGCAGTACTTC.

This clonotype was counted at least ten times. This chain uses TRBV19 with TRBJ1-6; perhaps TRBD1 as D (5 bases). The CDR3 length is 15 residues. V shed 0 bases and J shed 7 bases, with 10 bases lying between them. Germline V gene sequence: CDR1 LNHDA, CDR2 SQIVND (reference sequence). The CDR3 DNA reads TGTGCCAGTAGTATAGATCCCAGGGAAAATTCACCCCTCCACTTT. Translating it yields CASSIDPRENSPLHF. The full variable domain, with the rest looked up from reference TRBV19 and TRBJ1-6, is DGGITQSPKYLFRKEGQNVTLSCEQNLNHDAMYWYRQDPGQGLRLIYYSQIVNDFQKGDIAEGYSVSREKKESFPLTVTSAQKNPTAFYLCASSIDPRENSPLHFGNGTRLTVT.

In regard to this clonotype: A much larger clone is a single base away; this may be a read error. The chain couples TRBV11-2 to TRBJ2-7; TRBD1 matches 7 bases. This CDR3 spans 15 amino acids. The V gene's germline CDR1 is SGHAT and CDR2 FQNNGV. The CDR3 is CATSQRGQLSDEQYF. The CDR3 coding sequence is TGTGCCACAAGTCAAAGGGGACAGCTCTCCGACGAGCAGTACTTC.

The V and J genes are TRBV25-1 and TRBJ2-1, with D hard to call. This CDR3 has 14 amino acids. The germline CDR1 and CDR2 sequences are MGHDK and SYGVNS. V lost 2 bases, J lost 7 bases, and 12 bases lay in between. The CDR3 protein is CASSERTLGNEQFF. Written as DNA, the CDR3 is TGTGCCAGCAGTGAACGGACCTTGGGAAATGAGCAGTTCTTC.

The table lists this clonotype with a few counts. V is TRBV25-1 and J is TRBJ2-5, with 8 bases aligning to TRBD2. The trim removed 3 bases at V and 3 bases at J, leaving 9 bases unmatched. The V gene's germline CDR1 is MGHDK and CDR2 SYGVNS. CDR3 size: 16 residues. The CDR3 here is CASSEMLAGPEETQYF. The CDR3 DNA is TGTGCCAGCAGTGAGATGTTAGCGGGACCAGAAGAGACCCAGTACTTC.

The CDR3 loop is CASSSSFRDTEAFF. The CDR3 DNA follows: TGTGCCAGCAGCTCCTCGTTCCGGGACACTGAAGCTTTCTTT. This chain links TRBV11-3 with TRBJ1-1; D unclear. V was trimmed by 4 bases and J by 3 bases, leaving 12 bases between them. Germline V gene sequence: CDR1 SGHNT, CDR2 YENEEA. This CDR3 has 14 amino acids.

This clonotype was counted only a few times. Written as DNA, the CDR3 is TGCAGTGCTAGAGGGAGGTCGGGGACTAGCGATGCCGGTGAGACCCAGTACTTC. Protein product: CSARGRSGTSDAGETQYF. V is TRBV20-1 and J is TRBJ2-5; 10 bases match TRBD2. The length of the CDR3 is 18 residues. V shed 1 base, J shed 5 bases, and the junction held 16 bases outside the gene matches. From germline, CDR1 is DFQATT and CDR2 SNEGSKA (reference sequence).

This clonotype was found a few times. This chain links TRBV5-1 with TRBJ2-7; perhaps D is TRBD1 or TRBD2 (6 bases each). The V end was cut by 4 bases, the J end by 0 bases, with 17 bases between. The length of the CDR3 is 16 residues. The germline gives CDR1 SGHRS, CDR2 YFSETQ. The CDR3 protein is CASSPLPGGRSYEQYF. CDR3 DNA sequence: TGCGCCAGCAGCCCCTTACCCGGGGGCCGCTCCTACGAGCAGTACTTC. The whole variable domain, remainder taken from reference TRBV5-1 and TRBJ2-7, is KAGVTQTPRYLIKTRGQQVTLSCSPISGHRSVSWYQQTPGQGLQFLFEYFSETQRNKGNFPGRFSGRQFSNSRSEMNVSTLELGDSALYLCASSPLPGGRSYEQYFGPGTRLTVT.

This clonotype was seen a few times. The genes are TRBV5-1 and TRBJ1-1, with 9 bases aligning to TRBD1. The CDR3 has 15 amino acids. The germline V gene has CDR1 SGHRS and CDR2 YFSETQ. Unmatched junction bases numbered 6, after V lost 4 bases and J lost 2 bases. Written as DNA, the CDR3 is TGCGCCAGCAGCGGGACAGGGAGACTTAACACTGAAGCTTTCTTT. This sequence encodes CASSGTGRLNTEAFF. Looking up the rest from reference TRBV5-1 and TRBJ1-1 gives the full variable domain: KAGVTQTPRYLIKTRGQQVTLSCSPISGHRSVSWYQQTPGQGLQFLFEYFSETQRNKGNFPGRFSGRQFSNSRSEMNVSTLELGDSALYLCASSGTGRLNTEAFFGQGTRLTVV.

The sample holds many counts of this clonotype. This sequence joins TRBV10-1 and TRBJ2-2; 10 bases are shared with TRBD2. CDR1 and CDR2 (germline): WNHNN, SYGVQD (reference sequence). Losses at the gene ends were 3 bases for V and 6 bases for J; bases not matched to a gene: 4. This CDR3 has 15 amino acids. Here the CDR3 reads CASSDRLAGAGELFF. The CDR3 coding sequence is TGCGCCAGCAGTGATAGGCTAGCGGGGGCCGGGGAGCTGTTTTTT.

The chain links TRBV29-1 to TRBJ1-2; weak D call: TRBD1 (6 bases). V lost 8 bases and J lost 2, with 21 bases in between. Germline V gene data show CDR1 as SQVTM and CDR2 as ANQGSEA. This CDR3 is built from 15 residues. CDR3 region: CSSAGGGQQNYGYTF. The CDR3 nucleotides read TGCAGCTCGGCGGGAGGGGGGCAGCAGAACTATGGCTACACCTTC.

A word on this clonotype: With a much larger clone just one base away, this may be a read error. The J gene is TRBJ1-2, the V gene TRBV7-2; tentative D call: TRBD1 (6 bases). Germline assignment: CDR1 SGHTA and CDR2 FQGNSA. The CDR3 totals 15 residues. In DNA form, the CDR3 reads TGTGCCGGCAGCCGGGAACAGGGTAGGAGCTATGGCTACACCTTC. Translating it yields CAGSREQGRSYGYTF.